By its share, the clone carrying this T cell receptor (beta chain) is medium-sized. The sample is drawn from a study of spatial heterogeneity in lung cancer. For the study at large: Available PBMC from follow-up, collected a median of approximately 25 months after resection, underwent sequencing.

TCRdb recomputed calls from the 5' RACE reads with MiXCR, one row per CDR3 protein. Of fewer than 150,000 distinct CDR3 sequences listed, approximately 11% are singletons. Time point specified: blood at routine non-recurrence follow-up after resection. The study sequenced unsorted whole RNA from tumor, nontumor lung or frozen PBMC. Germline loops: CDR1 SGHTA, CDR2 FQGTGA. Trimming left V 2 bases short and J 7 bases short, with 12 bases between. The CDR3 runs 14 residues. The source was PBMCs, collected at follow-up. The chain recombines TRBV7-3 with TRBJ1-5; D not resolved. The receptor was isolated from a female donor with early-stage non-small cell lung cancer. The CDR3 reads CASSLDSIPQPQHF. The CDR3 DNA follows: TGTGCCAGCAGCTTAGATTCCATCCCCCAGCCCCAGCATTTT.